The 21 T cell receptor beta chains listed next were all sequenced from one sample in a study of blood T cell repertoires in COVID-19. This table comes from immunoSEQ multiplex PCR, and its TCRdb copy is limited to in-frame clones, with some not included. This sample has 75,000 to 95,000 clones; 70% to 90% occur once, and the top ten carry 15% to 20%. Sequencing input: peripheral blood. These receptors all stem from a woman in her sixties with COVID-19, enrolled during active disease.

CDR3 region: CARSSAVVAGGVNTGELFF. DNA for the CDR3: TGTGCCAGAAGCTCGGCAGTGGTAGCGGGGGGAGTTAACACCGGGGAGCTGTTTTTT. V and J are TRBV7-5 and TRBJ2-2; TRBD2, the table's D call, was not compared with the DNA. TRBV7-5 is a pseudogene locus. The CDR3 contains 19 residues.

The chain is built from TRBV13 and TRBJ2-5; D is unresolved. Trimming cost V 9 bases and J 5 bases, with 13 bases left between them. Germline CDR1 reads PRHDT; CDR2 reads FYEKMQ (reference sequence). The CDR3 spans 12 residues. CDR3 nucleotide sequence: TGTGCCAGTTCGATACTTCGGGAGACCCAGTACTTC. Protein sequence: CASSILRETQYF.

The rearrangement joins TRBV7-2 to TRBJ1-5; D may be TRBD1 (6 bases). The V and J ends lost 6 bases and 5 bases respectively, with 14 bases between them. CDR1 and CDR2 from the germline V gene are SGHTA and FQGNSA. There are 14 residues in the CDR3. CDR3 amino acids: CASRPGTSYQPQHF. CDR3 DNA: TGTGCCAGCAGGCCCGGGACATCGTATCAGCCCCAGCATTTT.

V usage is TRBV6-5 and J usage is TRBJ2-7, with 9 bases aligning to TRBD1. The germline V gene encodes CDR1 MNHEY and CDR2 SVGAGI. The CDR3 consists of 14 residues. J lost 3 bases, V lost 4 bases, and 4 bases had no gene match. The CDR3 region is CASSLGQGGYEQYF. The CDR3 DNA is TGTGCCAGCAGTTTGGGACAGGGAGGCTACGAGCAGTACTTC.

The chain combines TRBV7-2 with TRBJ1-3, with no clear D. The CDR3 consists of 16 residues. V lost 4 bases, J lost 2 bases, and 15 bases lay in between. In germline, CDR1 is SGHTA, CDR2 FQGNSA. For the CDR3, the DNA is TGTGCCAGCAGCTCCGCACACGGTGCGGCTGGAAACACCATATATTTT. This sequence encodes CASSSAHGAAGNTIYF.

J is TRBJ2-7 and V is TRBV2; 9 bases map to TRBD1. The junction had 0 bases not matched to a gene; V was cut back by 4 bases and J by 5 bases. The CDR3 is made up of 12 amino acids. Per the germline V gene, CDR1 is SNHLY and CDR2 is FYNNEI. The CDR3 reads CASSGTGDEQYF. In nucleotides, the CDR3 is TGTGCCAGCAGTGGGACAGGGGACGAGCAGTACTTC.

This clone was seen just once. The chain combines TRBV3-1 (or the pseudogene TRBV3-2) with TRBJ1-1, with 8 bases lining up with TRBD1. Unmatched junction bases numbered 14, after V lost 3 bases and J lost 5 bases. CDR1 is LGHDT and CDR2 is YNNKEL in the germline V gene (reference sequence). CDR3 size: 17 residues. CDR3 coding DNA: TGTGCCAGCAGCCAGGGAGGGCAGGGGGCATCGGGAACTGAAGCTTTCTTT. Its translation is CASSQGGQGASGTEAFF.

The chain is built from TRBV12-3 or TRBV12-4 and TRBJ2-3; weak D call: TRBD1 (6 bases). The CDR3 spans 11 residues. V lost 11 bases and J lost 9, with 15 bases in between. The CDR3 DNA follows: TGTGCCGCCATACGCCAGGGGACGCAGTATTTT. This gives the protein CAAIRQGTQYF.

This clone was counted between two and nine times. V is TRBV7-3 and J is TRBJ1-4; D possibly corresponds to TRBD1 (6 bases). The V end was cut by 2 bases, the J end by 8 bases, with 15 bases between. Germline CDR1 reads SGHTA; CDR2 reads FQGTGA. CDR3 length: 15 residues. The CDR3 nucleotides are TGTGCCAGCAGCTTAGATGGGGGCCCAGGGGAAAAACTGTTTTTT. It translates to CASSLDGGPGEKLFF. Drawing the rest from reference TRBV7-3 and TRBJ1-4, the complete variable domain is GAGVSQTPSNKVTEKGKYVELRCDPISGHTALYWYRQSLGQGPEFLIYFQGTGAADDSGLPNDRFFAVRPEGSVSTLKIQRTERGDSAVYLCASSLDGGPGEKLFFGSGTQLSVL.

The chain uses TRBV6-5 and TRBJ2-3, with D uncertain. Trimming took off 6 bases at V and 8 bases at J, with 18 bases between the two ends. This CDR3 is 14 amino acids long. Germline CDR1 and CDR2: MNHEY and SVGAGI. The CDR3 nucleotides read TGTGCCAGCAGCAAACTCTACCCCGGAGTTACGCAGTATTTT. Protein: CASSKLYPGVTQYF.

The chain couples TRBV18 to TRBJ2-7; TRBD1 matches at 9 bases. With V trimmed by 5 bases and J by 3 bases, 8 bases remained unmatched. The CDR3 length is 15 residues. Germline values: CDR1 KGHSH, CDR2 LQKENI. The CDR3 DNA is TGTGCCAGCTCAAATCACAGGGGGCCTAACTACGAGCAGTACTTC. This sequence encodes CASSNHRGPNYEQYF.

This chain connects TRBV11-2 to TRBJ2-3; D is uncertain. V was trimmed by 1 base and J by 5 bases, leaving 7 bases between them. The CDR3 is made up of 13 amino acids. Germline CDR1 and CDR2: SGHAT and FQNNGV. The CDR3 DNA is TGTGCCAGCAGCTTAGGCACTCGAGATACGCAGTATTTT. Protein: CASSLGTRDTQYF. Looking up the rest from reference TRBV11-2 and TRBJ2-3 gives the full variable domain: EAGVAQSPRYKIIEKRQSVAFWCNPISGHATLYWYQQILGQGPKLLIQFQNNGVVDDSQLPKDRFSAERLKGVDSTLKIQPAKLEDSAVYLCASSLGTRDTQYFGPGTRLTVL.

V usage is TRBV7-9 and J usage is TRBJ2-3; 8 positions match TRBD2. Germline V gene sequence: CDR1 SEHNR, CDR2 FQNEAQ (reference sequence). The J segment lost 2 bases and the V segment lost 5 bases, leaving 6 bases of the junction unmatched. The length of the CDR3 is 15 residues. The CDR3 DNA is TGTGCCAGCAGCCCTGGACTAGCAGTCACAGATACGCAGTATTTT. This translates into CASSPGLAVTDTQYF.

CDR3 region: CASSPPTGVLTEAFF. CDR3 in DNA: TGTGCCAGCAGCCCACCGACCGGAGTTCTCACTGAAGCTTTCTTT. The rearrangement links TRBV9 to TRBJ1-1; no firm D call. The germline V gene encodes CDR1 SGDLS and CDR2 YYNGEE. With 4 bases removed from V and 4 bases from J, the gap between germline ends came to 17 bases. The CDR3 loop spans 15 amino acids.

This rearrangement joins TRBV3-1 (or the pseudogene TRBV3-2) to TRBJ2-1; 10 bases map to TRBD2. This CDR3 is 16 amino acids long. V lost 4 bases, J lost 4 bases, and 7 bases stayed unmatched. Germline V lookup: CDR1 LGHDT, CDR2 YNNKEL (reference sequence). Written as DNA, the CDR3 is TGTGCCAGCAGCCCCTTTGGGACTAGCGTTTACAATGAGCAGTTCTTC. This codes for CASSPFGTSVYNEQFF.

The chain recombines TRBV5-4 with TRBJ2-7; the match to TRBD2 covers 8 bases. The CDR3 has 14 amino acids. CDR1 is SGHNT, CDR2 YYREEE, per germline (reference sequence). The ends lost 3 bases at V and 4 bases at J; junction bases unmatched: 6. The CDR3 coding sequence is TGTGCCAGCAGCTCGGTAGCGGGATCTTACGAGCAGTACTTC. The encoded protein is CASSSVAGSYEQYF.

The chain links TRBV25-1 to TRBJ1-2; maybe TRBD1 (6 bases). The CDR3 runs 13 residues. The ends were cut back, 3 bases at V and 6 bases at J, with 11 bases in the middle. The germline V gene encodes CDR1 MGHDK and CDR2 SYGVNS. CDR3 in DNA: TGTGCCAGCAGTGACAGGGGCGGAAATGGCTACACCTTC. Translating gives CASSDRGGNGYTF.

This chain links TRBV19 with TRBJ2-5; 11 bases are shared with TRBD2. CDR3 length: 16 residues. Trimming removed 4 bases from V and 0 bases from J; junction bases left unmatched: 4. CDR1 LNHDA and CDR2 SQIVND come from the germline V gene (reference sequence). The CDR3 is CASSKRLAGNQETQYF. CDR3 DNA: TGTGCCAGTAGTAAGAGACTAGCGGGGAACCAAGAGACCCAGTACTTC.

CDR3 amino acids: CASSPNRVYNSPLHF. In DNA, the CDR3 is TGTGCCAGCTCACCTAACAGGGTTTATAATTCACCCCTCCACTTT. This sequence joins TRBV18 and TRBJ1-6; TRBD1 might be the D (6 bases). Germline V CDR1 and CDR2: KGHSH, LQKENI. The CDR3 covers 15 residues. Trimming cost V 3 bases and J 4 bases, with 10 bases left between them.

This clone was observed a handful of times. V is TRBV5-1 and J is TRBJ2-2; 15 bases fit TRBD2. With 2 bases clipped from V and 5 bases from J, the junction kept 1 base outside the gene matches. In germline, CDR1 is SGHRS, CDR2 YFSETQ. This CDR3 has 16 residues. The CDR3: CASSFGTSGGTGELFF. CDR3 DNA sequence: TGCGCCAGCAGCTTCGGGACTAGCGGGGGGACCGGGGAGCTGTTTTTT.

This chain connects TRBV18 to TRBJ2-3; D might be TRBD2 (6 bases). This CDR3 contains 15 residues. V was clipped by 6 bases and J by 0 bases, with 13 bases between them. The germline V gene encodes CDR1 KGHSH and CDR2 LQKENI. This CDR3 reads CASSLRETSTDTQYF. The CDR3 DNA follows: TGTGCCAGCTCCCTCCGGGAGACTAGCACAGATACGCAGTATTTT.